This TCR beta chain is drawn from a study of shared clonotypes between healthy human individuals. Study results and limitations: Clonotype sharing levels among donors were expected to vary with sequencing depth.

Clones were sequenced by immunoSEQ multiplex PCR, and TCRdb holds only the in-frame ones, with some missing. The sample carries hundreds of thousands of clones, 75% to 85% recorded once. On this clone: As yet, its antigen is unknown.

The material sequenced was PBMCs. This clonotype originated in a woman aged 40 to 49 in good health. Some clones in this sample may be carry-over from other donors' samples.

In DNA form, the CDR3 reads TGTGCCAGCAGCTTAGACGAGGGCGCGGTCGTCGGAAACACCATATATTTT. As protein: CASSLDEGAVVGNTIYF. The chain combines TRBV11-1 with TRBJ1-3; no firm D call. Looked up from germline, CDR1 is SGHAT and CDR2 is FQDESV (reference sequence). V lost 1 base to trimming and J lost 4 bases, with 17 bases between them. The CDR3 extends over 17 amino acids.